This entry lists 11 T cell receptor beta chains sequenced from one sample in a study of T cells in Graves' hyperthyroidism and ophthalmopathy. Template material for amplifying TCR beta CDR3 regions consisted of RNA transcripts. The HTBI set primed first-round TCR CDR3 RT-PCR. MiXCR, applied by TCRdb to the multiplex PCR reads, yields one record per CDR3 protein. Of about 640,000 distinct CDR3 sequences listed, nearly 45% are singletons. Sequenced: peripheral blood or thyroid tissue (not recorded which). These receptors came from an adult man with Graves' disease, either hyperthyroidism or ophthalmopathy (not recorded which).

This clonotype was detected many times. The chain employs TRBV7-2 and TRBJ1-5; tentative D call: TRBD1 (6 bases). The CDR3 loop spans 17 amino acids. V lost 3 bases, J lost 1 base, and 16 bases lay in between. The germline gives CDR1 SGHTA, CDR2 FQGNSA. The CDR3 DNA follows: TGTGCCAGCAGCTTGATTGGGGGGGGCGGAAGCAATCAGCCCCAGCATTTT. Protein product: CASSLIGGGGSNQPQHF.

The J gene is TRBJ1-1, the V gene TRBV15, with D uncertain. The CDR3 covers 14 residues. In germline, CDR1 is LNHNV, CDR2 YYDKDF (reference sequence). Trimming took off 3 bases at V and 6 bases at J, with 14 bases between the two ends. DNA of the CDR3: TGTGCCACCAGCAGGGCCTCAGGAGCGTCTGAAGCTTTCTTT. Its protein is CATSRASGASEAFF.

The table lists this clonotype with a few counts. The chain joins TRBV7-2 to TRBJ2-7, with TRBD2 matching 7 bases. CDR1 and CDR2 (germline): SGHTA, FQGNSA. Trimming removed 5 bases from V and 2 bases from J; junction bases left unmatched: 12. The CDR3 length is 16 residues. The CDR3, as DNA: TGTGCCAGCAGCCTCGAAGGCAGCGGGGAGCCCTACGAGCAGTACTTC. Translated, it gives CASSLEGSGEPYEQYF. The complete variable domain, with remaining parts taken from reference TRBV7-2 and TRBJ2-7, reads GAGVSQSPSNKVTEKGKDVELRCDPISGHTALYWYRQSLGQGLEFLIYFQGNSAPDKSGLPSDRFSAERTGGSVSTLTIQRTQQEDSAVYLCASSLEGSGEPYEQYFGPGTRLTVT.

V usage is TRBV15 and J usage is TRBJ1-3; 7 nucleotides line up with TRBD1. The CDR3 covers 13 residues. Trimming removed 4 bases from V and 7 bases from J; junction bases left unmatched: 4. Germline CDR1 and CDR2: LNHNV and YYDKDF (reference sequence). Here the CDR3 DNA reads TGTGCCACCAGCAACCCAGGGGGGAACACCATATATTTT. Its translation: CATSNPGGNTIYF.

The V gene is TRBV12-3 or TRBV12-4, the J gene TRBJ1-4, with D uncertain. The CDR3 has 13 amino acids. Trimming shortened V by 1 base and J by 13 bases, and 13 bases separated the two germline ends. CDR3 protein: CASSLGGYLSLFF. CDR3 sequence (DNA): TGTGCCAGCAGTTTAGGAGGGTACCTCTCACTGTTTTTT.

As to this clonotype: This may come from a read error, since a much larger clone is one base off. The CDR3 loop reads CATSDPSRNYGYTF. The DNA of the CDR3 is TGTGCCACCAGTGACCCCTCAAGGAACTATGGCTACACCTTC. This chain links TRBV24-1 with TRBJ1-2; D gene uncertain. Trimming cost V 4 bases and J 2 bases, with 10 bases left between them. The germline V gene has CDR1 KGHDR and CDR2 SFDVKD. The CDR3 length is 14 residues.

This clonotype was detected many times. Here the CDR3 DNA reads TGTGCCACCAGCAGAGGTGGCACAGGGAACGAAAAACTGTTTTTT. This encodes CATSRGGTGNEKLFF. The V call is TRBV15, the J call TRBJ1-4; D possibly corresponds to TRBD1 (6 bases). Germline assignment: CDR1 LNHNV and CDR2 YYDKDF (reference sequence). This CDR3 has 15 residues. V was shortened by 1 base and J by 8 bases, with 14 bases between the two germline ends.

The chain is built from TRBV7-9 and TRBJ1-6; 7 bases align to TRBD1. CDR3 length: 14 residues. Germline-derived CDR1 and CDR2 are SEHNR and FQNEAQ (reference sequence). The trim removed 5 bases at V and 7 bases at J, leaving 5 bases unmatched. The CDR3 reads CASSQGGVNSPLHF. CDR3 in DNA: TGTGCCAGCAGCCAGGGGGGGGTAAATTCACCCCTCCACTTT.

This clonotype was picked up many times. The chain recombines TRBV29-1 with TRBJ2-7; possibly TRBD2 for D (5 bases). CDR3 size: 15 residues. The V gene's germline CDR1 is SQVTM and CDR2 ANQGSEA. The V and J ends lost 0 bases and 0 bases respectively, with 12 bases between them. The DNA of the CDR3 is TGCAGCGTTGAAGATCGTTCGGGAAGCTCCTACGAGCAGTACTTC. Translating gives CSVEDRSGSSYEQYF.

With regard to this clonotype: Compared with germline, one end of the junction differs, possibly owing to a read error. The chain is built from TRBV7-8 and TRBJ1-2; no reliable D call. Germline CDR1 reads SGHVS; CDR2 reads FQNEAQ. The length of the CDR3 is 14 residues. DNA for the CDR3: TGTGCCAGCAGCTTAGGCCCCCTGTCGGGCGGCTGCACCTTC. Protein sequence: CASSLGPLSGGCTF.

This clonotype was seen repeatedly, ten times or more. The V and J genes are TRBV7-8 and TRBJ2-7; 9 bases are a match to TRBD1. The germline V gene encodes CDR1 SGHVS and CDR2 FQNEAQ. V lost 6 bases and J lost 5; bases outside the gene matches: 8. The CDR3 length is 14 residues. The CDR3 reads CASRDTGGFDEQYF. DNA of the CDR3: TGTGCCAGCAGGGATACAGGGGGCTTTGACGAGCAGTACTTC.